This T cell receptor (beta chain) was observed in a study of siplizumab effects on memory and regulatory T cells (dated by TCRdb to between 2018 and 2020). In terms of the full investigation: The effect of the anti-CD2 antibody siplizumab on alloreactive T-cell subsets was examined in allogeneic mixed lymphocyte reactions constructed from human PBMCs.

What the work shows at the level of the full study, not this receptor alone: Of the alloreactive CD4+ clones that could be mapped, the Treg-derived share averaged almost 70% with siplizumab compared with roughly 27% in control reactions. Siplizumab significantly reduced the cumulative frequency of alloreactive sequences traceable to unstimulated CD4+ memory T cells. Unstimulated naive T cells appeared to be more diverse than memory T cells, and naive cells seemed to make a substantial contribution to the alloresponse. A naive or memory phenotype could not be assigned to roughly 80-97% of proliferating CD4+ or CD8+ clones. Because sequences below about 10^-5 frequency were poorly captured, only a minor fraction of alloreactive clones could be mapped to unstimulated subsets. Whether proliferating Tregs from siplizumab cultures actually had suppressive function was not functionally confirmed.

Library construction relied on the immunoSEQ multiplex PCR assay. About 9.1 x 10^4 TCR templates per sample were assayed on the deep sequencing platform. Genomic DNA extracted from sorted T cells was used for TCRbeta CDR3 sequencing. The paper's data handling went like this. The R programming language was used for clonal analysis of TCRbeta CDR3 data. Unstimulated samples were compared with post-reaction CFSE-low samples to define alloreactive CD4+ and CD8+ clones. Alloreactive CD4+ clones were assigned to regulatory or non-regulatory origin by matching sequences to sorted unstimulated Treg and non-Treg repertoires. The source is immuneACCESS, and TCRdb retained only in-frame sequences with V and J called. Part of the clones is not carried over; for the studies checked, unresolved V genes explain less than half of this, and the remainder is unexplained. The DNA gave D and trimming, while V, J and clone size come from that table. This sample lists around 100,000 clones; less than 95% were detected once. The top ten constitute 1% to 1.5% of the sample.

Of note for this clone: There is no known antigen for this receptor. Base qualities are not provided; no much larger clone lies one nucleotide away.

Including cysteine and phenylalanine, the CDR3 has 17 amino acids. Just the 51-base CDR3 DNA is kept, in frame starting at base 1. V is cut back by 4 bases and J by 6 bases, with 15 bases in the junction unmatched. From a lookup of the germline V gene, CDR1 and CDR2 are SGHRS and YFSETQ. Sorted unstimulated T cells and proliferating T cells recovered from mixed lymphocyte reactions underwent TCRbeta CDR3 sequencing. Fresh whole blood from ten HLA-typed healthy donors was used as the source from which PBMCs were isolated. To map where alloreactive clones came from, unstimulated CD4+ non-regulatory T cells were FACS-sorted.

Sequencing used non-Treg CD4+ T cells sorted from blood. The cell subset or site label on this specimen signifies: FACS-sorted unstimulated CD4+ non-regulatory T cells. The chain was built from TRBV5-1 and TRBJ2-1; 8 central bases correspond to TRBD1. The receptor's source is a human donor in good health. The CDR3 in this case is CASSGPGQEITSNEQFF. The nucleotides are TGCGCCAGCAGCGGACCGGGACAGGAGATCACAAGCAATGAGCAGTTCTTC.